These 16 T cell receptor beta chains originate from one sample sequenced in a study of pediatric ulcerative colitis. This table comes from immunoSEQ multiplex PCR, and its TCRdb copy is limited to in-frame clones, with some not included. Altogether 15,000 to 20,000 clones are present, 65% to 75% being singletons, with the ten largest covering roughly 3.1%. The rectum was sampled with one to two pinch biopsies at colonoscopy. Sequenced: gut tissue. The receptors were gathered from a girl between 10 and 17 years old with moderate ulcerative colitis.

The CDR3 nucleotides are TGTGCCAGCAGTCCCGAGACAGGACTTTATGGCTACACCTTC. This sequence encodes CASSPETGLYGYTF. The chain has TRBV6-6 and TRBJ1-2; possibly TRBD1 for D (6 bases). V shed 5 bases and J shed 5 bases, with 15 bases lying between them. Germline assignment: CDR1 MNHNY and CDR2 SVGAGI (reference sequence). CDR3 length: 14 amino acids.

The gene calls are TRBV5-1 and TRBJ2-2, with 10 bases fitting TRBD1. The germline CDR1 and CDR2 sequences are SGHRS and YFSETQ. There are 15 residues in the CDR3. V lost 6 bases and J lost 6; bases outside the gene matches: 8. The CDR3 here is CASNDRGLEAGELFF. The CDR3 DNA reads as TGCGCCAGCAACGACAGGGGGCTCGAGGCCGGGGAGCTGTTTTTT.

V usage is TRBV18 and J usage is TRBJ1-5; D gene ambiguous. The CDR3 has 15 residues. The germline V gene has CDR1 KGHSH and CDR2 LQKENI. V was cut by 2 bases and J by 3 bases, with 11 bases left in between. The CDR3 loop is CASSPDPGNNQPQHF. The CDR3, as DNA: TGTGCCAGCTCACCAGACCCCGGAAACAATCAGCCCCAGCATTTT.

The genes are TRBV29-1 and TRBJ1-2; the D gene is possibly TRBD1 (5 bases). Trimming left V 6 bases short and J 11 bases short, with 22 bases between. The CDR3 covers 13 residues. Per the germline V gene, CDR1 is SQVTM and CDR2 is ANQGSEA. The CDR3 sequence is CSVRSGGEFGYTF. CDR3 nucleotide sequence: TGCAGCGTCCGCTCGGGGGGGGAGTTCGGGTACACCTTC.

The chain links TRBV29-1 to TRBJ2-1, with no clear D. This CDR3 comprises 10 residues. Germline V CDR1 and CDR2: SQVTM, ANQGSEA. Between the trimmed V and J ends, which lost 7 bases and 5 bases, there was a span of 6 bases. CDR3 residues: CSAGNNEQFF. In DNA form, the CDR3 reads TGCAGCGCCGGTAACAATGAGCAGTTCTTC.

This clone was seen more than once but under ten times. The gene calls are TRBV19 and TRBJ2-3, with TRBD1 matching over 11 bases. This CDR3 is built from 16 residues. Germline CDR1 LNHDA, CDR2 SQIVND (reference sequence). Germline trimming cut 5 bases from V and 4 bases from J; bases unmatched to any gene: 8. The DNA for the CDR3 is TGTGCCAGTAGTTTGGCATGGACAGGGGGCTCAGATACGCAGTATTTT. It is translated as CASSLAWTGGSDTQYF.

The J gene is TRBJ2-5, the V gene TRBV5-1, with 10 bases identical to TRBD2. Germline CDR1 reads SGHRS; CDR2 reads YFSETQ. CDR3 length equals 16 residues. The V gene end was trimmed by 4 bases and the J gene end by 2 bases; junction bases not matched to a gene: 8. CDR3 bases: TGCGCCAGCAGCCGCCTTTCTAGCGGGGGACAAGAGACCCAGTACTTC. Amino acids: CASSRLSSGGQETQYF.

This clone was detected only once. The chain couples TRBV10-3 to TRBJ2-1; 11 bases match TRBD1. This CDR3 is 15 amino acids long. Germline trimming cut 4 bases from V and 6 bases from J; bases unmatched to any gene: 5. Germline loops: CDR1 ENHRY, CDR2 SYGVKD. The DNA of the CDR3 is TGTGCCATCAGTGCGGGGACAGGGGGACCCAATGAGCAGTTCTTC. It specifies CAISAGTGGPNEQFF.

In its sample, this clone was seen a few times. CDR3 region: CAWSLFEREINEQFF. The DNA of the CDR3 is TGTGCCTGGAGTTTATTCGAACGGGAGATCAATGAGCAGTTCTTC. The gene calls are TRBV30 and TRBJ2-1; tentative D call: TRBD2 (6 bases). V gave up 2 bases and J gave up 6 bases, with 17 bases separating them. The CDR3 spans 15 residues. Germline lookup yields CDR1 GTSNPN and CDR2 SVGIG (reference sequence).

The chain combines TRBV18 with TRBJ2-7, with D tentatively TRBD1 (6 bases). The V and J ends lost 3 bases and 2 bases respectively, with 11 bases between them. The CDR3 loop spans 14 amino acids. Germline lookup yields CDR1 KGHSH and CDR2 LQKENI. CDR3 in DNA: TGTGCCAGCTCACCGAATAGGGACACCTACGAGCAGTACTTC. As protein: CASSPNRDTYEQYF. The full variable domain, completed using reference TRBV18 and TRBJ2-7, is NAGVMQNPRHLVRRRGQEARLRCSPMKGHSHVYWYRQLPEEGLKFMVYLQKENIIDESGMPKERFSAEFPKEGPSILRIQQVVRGDSAAYFCASSPNRDTYEQYFGPGTRLTVT.

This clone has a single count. CDR3 nucleotides: TGTGCCAGCAGCTTAGGAGTAGTAGCAACTAATGAAAAACTGTTTTTT. This sequence encodes CASSLGVVATNEKLFF. V usage is TRBV7-6 and J usage is TRBJ1-4; no clear D gene. The CDR3 consists of 16 residues. Germline CDR1 SGHVS, CDR2 FNYEAQ. With 1 base removed from V and 0 bases from J, the gap between germline ends came to 9 bases.

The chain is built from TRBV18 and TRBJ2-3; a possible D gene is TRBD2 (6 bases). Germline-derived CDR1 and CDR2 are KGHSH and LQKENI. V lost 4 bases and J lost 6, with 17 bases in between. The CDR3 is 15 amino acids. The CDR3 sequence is CASSRAGLPGDTQYF. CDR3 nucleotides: TGTGCCAGCTCACGAGCGGGCCTACCGGGGGATACGCAGTATTTT.

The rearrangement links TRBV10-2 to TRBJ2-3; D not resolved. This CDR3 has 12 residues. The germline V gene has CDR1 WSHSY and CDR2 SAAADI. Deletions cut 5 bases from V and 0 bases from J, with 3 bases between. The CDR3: CASSLSTDTQYF. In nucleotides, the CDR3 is TGCGCCAGCAGTCTTAGCACAGATACGCAGTATTTT.

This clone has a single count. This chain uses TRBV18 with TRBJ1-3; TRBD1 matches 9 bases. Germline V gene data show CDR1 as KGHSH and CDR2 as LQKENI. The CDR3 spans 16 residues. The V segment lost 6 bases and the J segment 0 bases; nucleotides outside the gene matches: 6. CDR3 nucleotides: TGTGCCAGCTCGTACAGGGGGCAAAGCTCTGGAAACACCATATATTTT. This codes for CASSYRGQSSGNTIYF.

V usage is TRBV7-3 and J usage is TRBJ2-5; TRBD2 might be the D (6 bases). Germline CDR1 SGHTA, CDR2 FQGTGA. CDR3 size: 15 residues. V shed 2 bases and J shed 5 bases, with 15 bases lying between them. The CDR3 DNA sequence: TGTGCCAGCAGCTTAGGGGTGACTAGGGATGAGACCCAGTACTTC. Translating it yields CASSLGVTRDETQYF.

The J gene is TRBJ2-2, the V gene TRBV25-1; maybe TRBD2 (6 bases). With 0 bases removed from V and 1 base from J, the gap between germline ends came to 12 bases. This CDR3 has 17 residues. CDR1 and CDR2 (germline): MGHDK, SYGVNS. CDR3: CASSEYMAGKNTGELFF. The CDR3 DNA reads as TGTGCCAGCAGTGAATACATGGCGGGAAAGAACACCGGGGAGCTGTTTTTT. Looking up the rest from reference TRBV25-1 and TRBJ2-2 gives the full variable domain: EADIYQTPRYLVIGTGKKITLECSQTMGHDKMYWYQQDPGMELHLIHYSYGVNSTEKGDLSSESTVSRIRTEHFPLTLESARPSHTSQYLCASSEYMAGKNTGELFFGEGSRLTVL.